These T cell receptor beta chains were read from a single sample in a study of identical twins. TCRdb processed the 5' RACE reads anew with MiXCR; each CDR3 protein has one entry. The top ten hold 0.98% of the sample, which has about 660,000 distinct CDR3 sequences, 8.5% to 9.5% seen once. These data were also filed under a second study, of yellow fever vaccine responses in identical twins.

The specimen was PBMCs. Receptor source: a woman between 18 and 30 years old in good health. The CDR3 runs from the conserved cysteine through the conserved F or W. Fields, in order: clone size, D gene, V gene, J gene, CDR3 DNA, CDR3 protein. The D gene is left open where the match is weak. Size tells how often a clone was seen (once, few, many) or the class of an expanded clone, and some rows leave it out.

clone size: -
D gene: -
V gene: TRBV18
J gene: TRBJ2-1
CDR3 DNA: TGTGCCAGCTCTCTAGCTGGAAAGGGTTTGAATGAGCAGTTCTTC
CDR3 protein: CASSLAGKGLNEQFF

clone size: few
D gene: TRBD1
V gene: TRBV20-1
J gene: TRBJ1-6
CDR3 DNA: TGCAGTGCTAGATCGGACAGGGATAATTCACCCCTCCACTTT
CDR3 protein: CSARSDRDNSPLHF

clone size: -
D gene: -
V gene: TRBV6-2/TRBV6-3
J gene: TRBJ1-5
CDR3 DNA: TGTGCCAGCAAGTTCGCGGGAGCCAGCAATCAGCCCCAGCATTTT
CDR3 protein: CASKFAGASNQPQHF

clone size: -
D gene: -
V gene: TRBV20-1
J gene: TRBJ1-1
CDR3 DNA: TGCAGTGCTAGAGATCCCGGCAGGGTGAGCACTGAAGCTTTCTTT
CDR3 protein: CSARDPGRVSTEAFF

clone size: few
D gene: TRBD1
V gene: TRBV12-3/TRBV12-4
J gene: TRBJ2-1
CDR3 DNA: TGTGCCAGCAGTCAGGGACAGACAGGATACAATGAGCAGTTCTTC
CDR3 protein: CASSQGQTGYNEQFF

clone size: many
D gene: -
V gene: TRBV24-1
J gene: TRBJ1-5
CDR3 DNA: TGTGCCACCAGTGATTTCCAGGTCAATCAGCCCCAGCATTTT
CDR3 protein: CATSDFQVNQPQHF

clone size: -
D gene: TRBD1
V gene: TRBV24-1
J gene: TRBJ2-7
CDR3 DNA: TGTGCCACCAGTGATCCCGGGACAGGAAGCTCCTACGAGCAGTACTTC
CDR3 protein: CATSDPGTGSSYEQYF

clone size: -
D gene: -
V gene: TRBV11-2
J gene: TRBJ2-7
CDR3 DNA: TGTGCCAGCAGCCCCCCCGCCCGAACGGGCCAGCTTTCTTCCTACGAGCAGTACTTC
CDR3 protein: CASSPPARTGQLSSYEQYF

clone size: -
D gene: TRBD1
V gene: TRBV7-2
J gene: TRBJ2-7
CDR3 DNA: TGTGCCAGCAGGGCGTCGGGACAGACCGAGCAGTACTTC
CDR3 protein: CASRASGQTEQYF

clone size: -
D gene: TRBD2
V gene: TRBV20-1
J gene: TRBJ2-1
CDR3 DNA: TGCAGTGCTAGAGATTTCCTAGCGGGGGGAACCAATGAGCAGTTCTTC
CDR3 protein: CSARDFLAGGTNEQFF

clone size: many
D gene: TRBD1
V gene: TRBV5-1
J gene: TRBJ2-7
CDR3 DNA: TGCGCCAGCAGCTTGGAGTTGGCCGGGACAGGGTCCGACGAGCAGTACTTC
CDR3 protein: CASSLELAGTGSDEQYF

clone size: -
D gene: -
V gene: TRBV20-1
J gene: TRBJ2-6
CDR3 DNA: TGCAGTGCTGGGGGGCAGGAGAGCTCTGGGGCCAACGTCCTGACTTTC
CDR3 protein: CSAGGQESSGANVLTF

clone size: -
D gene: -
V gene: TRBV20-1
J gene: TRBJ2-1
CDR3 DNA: TGCAGTGCAGTAATGAGAGATTACAATGAGCAGTTCTTC
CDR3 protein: CSAVMRDYNEQFF

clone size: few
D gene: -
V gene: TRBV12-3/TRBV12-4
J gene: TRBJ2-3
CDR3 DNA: TGTGCCAGCAGTTCCCGGGGTAGCACAGATACGCAGTATTTT
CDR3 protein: CASSSRGSTDTQYF

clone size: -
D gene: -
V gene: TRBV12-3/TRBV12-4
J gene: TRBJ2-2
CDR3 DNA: TGTGCCCGCAGTTTAGTCAGGAAGTGGGGGAATGCGAACACCGGGGAGCTGTTTTTT
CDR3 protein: CARSLVRKWGNANTGELFF

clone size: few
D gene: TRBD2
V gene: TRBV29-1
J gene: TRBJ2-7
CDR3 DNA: TGCAGCGCTGTGTTTCCGGGACTAGCGGGTCCTACGAGCTCCTACGAGCAGTACTTC
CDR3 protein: CSAVFPGLAGPTSSYEQYF

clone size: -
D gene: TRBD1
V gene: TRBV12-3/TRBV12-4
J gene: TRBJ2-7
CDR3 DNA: TGTGCCAGCAGTACACCCAACAGGGGGCAGGCTGACTACGAGCAGTACTTC
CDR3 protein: CASSTPNRGQADYEQYF

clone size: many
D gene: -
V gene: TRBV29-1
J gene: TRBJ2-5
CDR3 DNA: TGCAGCGTTAGTGGGCTGGAGTACTTC
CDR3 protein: CSVSGLEYF

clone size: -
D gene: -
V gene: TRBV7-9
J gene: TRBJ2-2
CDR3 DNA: TGTGCCAGCAGACTCATTGGAGGCGGGGAGCTGTTTTTT
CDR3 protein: CASRLIGGGELFF

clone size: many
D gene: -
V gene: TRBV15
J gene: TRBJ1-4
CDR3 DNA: TGTGCCACCAGCAGAGATCGGCAGGGGAATGAAAAACTGTTTTTT
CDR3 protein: CATSRDRQGNEKLFF

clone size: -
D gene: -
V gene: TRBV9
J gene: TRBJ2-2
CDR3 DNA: TGTGCCAGCAGCGTAGATTTTTCGGGCACCCGGGAGCTGTTTTTT
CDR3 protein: CASSVDFSGTRELFF

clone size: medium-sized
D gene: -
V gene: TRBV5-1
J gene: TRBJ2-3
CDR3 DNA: TGCGCCAGCAGCTCCCAGTTCACAGATACGCAGTATTTT
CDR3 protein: CASSSQFTDTQYF

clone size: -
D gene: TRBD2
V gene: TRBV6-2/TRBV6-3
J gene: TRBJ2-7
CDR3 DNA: TGTGCCAGCAGTTACTCGCGGGGGGACTACGAGCAGTACTTC
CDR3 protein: CASSYSRGDYEQYF

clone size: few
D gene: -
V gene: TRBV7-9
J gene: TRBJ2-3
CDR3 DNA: TGTGCCAGCAGCCCCCATGACGTAGCGGTCATCACAGATACGCAGTATTTT
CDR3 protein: CASSPHDVAVITDTQYF

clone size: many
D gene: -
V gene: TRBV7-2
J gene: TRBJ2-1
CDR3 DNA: TGTGCCAGCAGCTTAGAGGGAATAGGACAGTTCTTC
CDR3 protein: CASSLEGIGQFF

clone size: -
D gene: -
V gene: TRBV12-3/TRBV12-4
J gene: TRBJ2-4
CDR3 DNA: TGTGCCAGCAGTTTCGAGGGACTTACCATTCAGTACTTC
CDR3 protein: CASSFEGLTIQYF

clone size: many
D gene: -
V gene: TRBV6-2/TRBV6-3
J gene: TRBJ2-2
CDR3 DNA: TGTGCCAGCAGTTACCAAGCCGGGACACAATTTTCGTCGGGCACCGGGGAGCTGTTTTTT
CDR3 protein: CASSYQAGTQFSSGTGELFF

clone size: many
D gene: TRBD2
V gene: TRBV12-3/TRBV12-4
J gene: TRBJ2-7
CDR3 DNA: TGTGCCAGCAGGCGTTCTAGCGGGAACTACGAGCAGTACTTC
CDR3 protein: CASRRSSGNYEQYF

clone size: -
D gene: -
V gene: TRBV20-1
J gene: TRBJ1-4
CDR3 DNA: TGCAGTGCTAGAGATCGGGGCAGCCTTAATGAAAAACTGTTTTTT
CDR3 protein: CSARDRGSLNEKLFF

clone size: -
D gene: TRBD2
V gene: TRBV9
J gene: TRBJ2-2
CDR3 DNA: TGTGCCAGCAGCGTAGCGGTGGGGGGGACGAACACCGGGGAGCTGTTTTTT
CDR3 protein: CASSVAVGGTNTGELFF

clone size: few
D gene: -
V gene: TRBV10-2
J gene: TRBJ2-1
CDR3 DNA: TGCGCCAGCAGGGCCGCGAGCCGGAGCTCCTACAATGAGCAGTTCTTC
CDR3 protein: CASRAASRSSYNEQFF

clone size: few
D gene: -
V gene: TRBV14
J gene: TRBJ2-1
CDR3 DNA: TGTGCCAGCAGCCATCTAGGTAATCGGGACAATGAGCAGTTCTTC
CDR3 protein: CASSHLGNRDNEQFF

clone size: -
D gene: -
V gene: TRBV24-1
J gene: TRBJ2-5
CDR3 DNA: TGTGCCACCACGTCGACGGAGACCCAGTACTTC
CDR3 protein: CATTSTETQYF

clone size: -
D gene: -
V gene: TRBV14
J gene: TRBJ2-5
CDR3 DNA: TGTGCCAGCAGCCAAAGAGGGGGAGAGACCCAGTACTTC
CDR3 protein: CASSQRGGETQYF

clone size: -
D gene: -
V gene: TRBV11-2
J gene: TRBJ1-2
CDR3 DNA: TGTGCCAGCAGCCCTACCCCTAGACGGGGGAATCACTATGGCTACACCTTC
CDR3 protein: CASSPTPRRGNHYGYTF

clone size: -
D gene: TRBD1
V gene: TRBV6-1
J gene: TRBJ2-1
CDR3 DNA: TGTGCCAGCGGATGGACAGGGGGTTACGATGAGCAGTTCTTC
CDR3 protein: CASGWTGGYDEQFF

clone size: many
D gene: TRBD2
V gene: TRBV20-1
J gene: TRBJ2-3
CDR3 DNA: TGCAGTGCTAATCCGCTAGCGGGAGGGACAGACCGAGATACGCAGTATTTT
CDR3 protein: CSANPLAGGTDRDTQYF

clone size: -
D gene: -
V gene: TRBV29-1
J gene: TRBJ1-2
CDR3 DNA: TGCAGCGTTGATGGGATAAACTATGGCTACACCTTC
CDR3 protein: CSVDGINYGYTF

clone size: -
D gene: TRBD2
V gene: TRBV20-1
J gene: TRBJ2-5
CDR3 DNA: TGCAGTGCTAGAGATATTCTAGCGGGAGGAGCAGAGACCCAGTACTTC
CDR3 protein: CSARDILAGGAETQYF

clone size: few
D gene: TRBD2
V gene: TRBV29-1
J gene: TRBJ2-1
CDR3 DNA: TGCAGCCTCATGAGCGGGAGAGTTAACAATGAGCAGTTCTTC
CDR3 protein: CSLMSGRVNNEQFF

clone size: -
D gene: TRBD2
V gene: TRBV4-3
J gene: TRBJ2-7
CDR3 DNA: TGCGCCAGCAGCCCCCAGCGGGAGGGCTCGGTGTACGAGCAGTACTTC
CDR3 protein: CASSPQREGSVYEQYF

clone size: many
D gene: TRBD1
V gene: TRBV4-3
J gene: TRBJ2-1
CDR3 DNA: TGCGCCAGCAGCCAAGACGCCGGGACAGGGGTCGGTGGTGAGCAGTTCTTC
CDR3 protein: CASSQDAGTGVGGEQFF

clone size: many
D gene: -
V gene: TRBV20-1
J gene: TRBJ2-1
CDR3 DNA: TGCAGTGCTAGCATTGCAGTCTACAATGAGCAGTTCTTC
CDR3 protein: CSASIAVYNEQFF

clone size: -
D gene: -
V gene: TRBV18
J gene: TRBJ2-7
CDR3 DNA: TGTGCCAGCTCACCACCGGCAGCCGAGCAGTACTTC
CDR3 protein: CASSPPAAEQYF

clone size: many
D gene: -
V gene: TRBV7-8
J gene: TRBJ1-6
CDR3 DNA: TGTGCCAGCAGCTTAGCGGCGTCAGGGGTTTCACCCCTCCACTTT
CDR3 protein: CASSLAASGVSPLHF

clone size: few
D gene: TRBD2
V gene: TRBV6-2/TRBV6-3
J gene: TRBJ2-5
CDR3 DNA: TGTGCCAGCAGTTACGGCGGACTAGCGGGACTTCAAGAGACCCAGTACTTC
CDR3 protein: CASSYGGLAGLQETQYF

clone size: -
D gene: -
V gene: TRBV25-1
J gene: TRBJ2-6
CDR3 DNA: TGTGCCAGCAGTGAGGCAGGGGTCGGGGCCAACGTCCTGACTTTC
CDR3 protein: CASSEAGVGANVLTF